Each of the 26 T cell receptor beta chains below was sequenced from the same sample in a study of human T cells and chemical hapten exposure. Time point indicated: patch test 1, 2 weeks after DPC sensitization. Regarding treatment: therapeutic diphenylcyclopropenone sensitization with weekly scalp DPC. MiXCR, applied by TCRdb to the RACE reads, yields one record per CDR3 protein. Seen here are about 49,000 distinct CDR3 sequences, roughly 9.5% observed once, and the top ten hold around 4%. This material consisted of whole blood, taken in connection with sensitization to the hapten diphenylcyclopropenone (DPC). The receptors originated from a woman between 50 and 59 years old with alopecia areata. Some clones in this sample may be carry-over from other donors' samples.

This clonotype was observed many times. The gene calls are TRBV12-3 or TRBV12-4 and TRBJ2-6; the D is unclear. The CDR3 contains 16 residues. V was shortened by 6 bases and J by 0 bases, with 12 bases between the two germline ends. The CDR3 sequence is CASSPQKNSGANVLTF. In DNA form, the CDR3 reads TGTGCCAGCAGCCCTCAGAAAAACTCTGGGGCCAACGTCCTGACTTTC.

This clonotype occurred many times. The rearrangement joins TRBV20-1 to TRBJ2-5, with D possibly TRBD2 on 6 matching bases. V was pared by 2 bases and J by 4 bases, with 11 bases between. Germline V gives CDR1 DFQATT, CDR2 SNEGSKA (reference sequence). CDR3 length equals 13 residues. This CDR3 reads CSARPTSRETQYF. The CDR3 nucleotides read TGCAGTGCTAGACCGACTAGTAGAGAGACCCAGTACTTC.

This clonotype has ten or more counts. The chain combines TRBV5-5 with TRBJ2-3; D perhaps matches TRBD1 (5 bases). The germline V gene encodes CDR1 SGHKS and CDR2 YYEKEE (reference sequence). The germline V and J ends were trimmed by 3 bases and 4 bases, with 9 bases remaining between them. The length of the CDR3 is 13 residues. CDR3 bases: TGTGCCAGCAGCTCCAGGGTTTCAGATACGCAGTATTTT. The encoded protein is CASSSRVSDTQYF.

Only a few counts were recorded for this clonotype. The genes are TRBV6-1 and TRBJ1-2; D may be TRBD1 (5 bases). In germline, CDR1 is MNHNS, CDR2 SASEGT. With 6 bases removed from V and 6 bases from J, the gap between germline ends came to 14 bases. There are 13 residues in the CDR3. CDR3 residues: CASRGTAPHGYTF. As DNA, the CDR3 is TGTGCCAGCAGGGGGACGGCCCCCCATGGCTACACCTTC.

Ten or more counts support this clonotype. The chain recombines TRBV30 with TRBJ1-2, with D possibly matching TRBD1 (5 bases). Trimming removed 4 bases from V and 2 bases from J, with 11 bases in between. CDR1 and CDR2 (germline): GTSNPN, SVGIG (reference sequence). The CDR3 is made up of 13 amino acids. CDR3 in amino acids: CAWKGYLNYGYTF. The CDR3, as DNA: TGTGCCTGGAAGGGGTATTTGAACTATGGCTACACCTTC.

This clonotype came up many times. CDR3 DNA: TGTGCCAGCAGCGAAGGACAGGGAGGGGAATCACCCCTCCACTTT. Translated: CASSEGQGGESPLHF. This chain links TRBV9 with TRBJ1-6, with TRBD1 matching over 8 bases. The CDR3 covers 15 residues. The germline gives CDR1 SGDLS, CDR2 YYNGEE. V was clipped by 3 bases and J by 10 bases; unmatched bases: 9.

At least ten counts were recorded for this clonotype. This chain links TRBV20-1 with TRBJ1-1, with 7 bases lining up with TRBD1. Germline V gene sequence: CDR1 DFQATT, CDR2 SNEGSKA (reference sequence). The length of the CDR3 is 14 residues. J gave up 5 bases and V 6 bases, and 12 bases lay outside the gene matches. CDR3 sequence reads: CSAIDRALMTEAFF. CDR3 nucleotide sequence: TGCAGTGCAATAGACAGGGCTCTAATGACTGAAGCTTTCTTT.

The gene calls are TRBV6-2 or TRBV6-3 and TRBJ2-7, with 8 nucleotides matching TRBD1. The CDR3 runs 14 residues. V shed 6 bases and J 2 bases; nucleotides not matched to a gene: 6. From germline, CDR1 is MNHEY and CDR2 SVGEGT. The CDR3 region has the DNA TGTGCCAGCAGGACACAGGGACAGGCCTACGAGCAGTACTTC. Its translation: CASRTQGQAYEQYF.

This clonotype was seen more than once but under ten times. This chain links TRBV18 with TRBJ1-1; no definite D call. Germline CDR1 reads KGHSH; CDR2 reads LQKENI. This CDR3 spans 13 amino acids. V lost 4 bases and J lost 3, with 9 bases in between. This chain's CDR3 is CASSRLEDTEAFF. Written as DNA, the CDR3 is TGTGCCAGCTCACGCCTGGAGGACACTGAAGCTTTCTTT.

This chain joins TRBV3-1 and TRBJ1-6, with 8 nucleotides matching TRBD1. CDR1 is LGHDT and CDR2 is YNNKEL in the germline V gene (reference sequence). After removal of 2 bases from V and 2 bases from J, the junction contained 5 bases not matched to a gene. This CDR3 has 17 amino acids. CDR3 in DNA: TGTGCCAGCAGCCAAACCGGGACAGGAGCCTATAATTCACCCCTCCACTTT. Its translation: CASSQTGTGAYNSPLHF.

V and J are TRBV28 and TRBJ2-7; no firm D call. The V gene lost 3 bases and the J gene lost 6 bases, with 6 bases spanning the gap. Germline V gene data show CDR1 as MDHEN and CDR2 as SYDVKM. CDR3 size: 11 residues. In DNA form, the CDR3 reads TGTGCCAGCAGTTTTCACTCCGAGCAGTACTTC. Translation gives CASSFHSEQYF.

Ten or more counts support this clonotype. The chain uses TRBV20-1 and TRBJ1-2; 9 nucleotides agree with TRBD1. With 3 bases clipped from V and 7 bases from J, the junction kept 6 bases outside the gene matches. This CDR3 spans 13 amino acids. Per germline, CDR1 DFQATT and CDR2 SNEGSKA (reference sequence). The CDR3: CSASVGTGFGYTF. The CDR3 DNA follows: TGCAGTGCTAGTGTCGGGACAGGGTTTGGCTACACCTTC.

The chain carries TRBV29-1 and TRBJ2-7, with 7 bases identical to TRBD2. V lost 6 bases to trimming and J lost 6 bases; unmatched junction nucleotides: 14. The germline gives CDR1 SQVTM, CDR2 ANQGSEA. CDR3 length: 14 residues. The CDR3 DNA follows: TGCAGCGTGGCGGGGACTAATATTTTGAGCGAGCAGTACTTC. It specifies CSVAGTNILSEQYF.

This clonotype was counted at least ten times. The chain combines TRBV5-1 with TRBJ2-7; D remains unclear. V was cut by 0 bases and J by 7 bases, with 8 bases left in between. The CDR3 runs to 12 residues. Germline CDR1 is SGHRS and CDR2 is YFSETQ. The CDR3 nucleotides read TGCGCCAGCAGCTTGGAGGTGGGTGAGCAGTACTTC. This sequence encodes CASSLEVGEQYF.

The sample holds a few counts of this clonotype. The chain combines TRBV6-5 with TRBJ2-3; tentative D call: TRBD2 (6 bases). CDR3 size: 15 residues. Trimming stripped 11 bases from V and 2 bases from J, with 20 bases between. Germline loops: CDR1 MNHEY, CDR2 SVGAGI. The CDR3 bases are TGTGCCCGAGGCCCTAGCGTACGCAACACAGATACGCAGTATTTT. Its protein product is CARGPSVRNTDTQYF.

This clonotype has only a few counts. V gene TRBV5-1 combines with J gene TRBJ1-3; the match to TRBD1 covers 8 bases. J gave up 2 bases and V 0 bases, and 1 base lay outside the gene matches. The CDR3 extends over 15 amino acids. CDR1 is SGHRS, CDR2 YFSETQ, per germline. This chain's CDR3 is CASSLGQGTGNTIYF. In nucleotides, the CDR3 is TGCGCCAGCAGCTTGGGACAGGGGACTGGAAACACCATATATTTT.

This clonotype has a count of ten or more. As DNA, the CDR3 is TGTGCCAGCAGCTCCCCGAGGGGGCCAAGCAATGAGCAGTTCTTC. It specifies CASSSPRGPSNEQFF. The rearrangement uses TRBV11-1 and TRBJ2-1, with 7 bases fitting TRBD1. CDR1 SGHAT and CDR2 FQDESV come from the germline V gene (reference sequence). V lost 4 bases to trimming and J lost 6 bases; unmatched junction nucleotides: 9. This CDR3 has 15 residues.

This clonotype was counted many times. The chain is built from TRBV6-5 and TRBJ2-5; 7 positions match TRBD1. Germline CDR1 and CDR2: MNHEY and SVGAGI. The CDR3 is made up of 14 amino acids. Germline trimming cut 5 bases from V and 2 bases from J; bases unmatched to any gene: 5. The CDR3 region is CASSIGTEQETQYF. The CDR3, as DNA: TGTGCCAGCAGTATAGGGACAGAACAAGAGACCCAGTACTTC.

This clonotype was recorded many times. The chain combines TRBV20-1 with TRBJ2-3; TRBD1 matches at 9 bases. The CDR3 contains 14 residues. V trimming: 6 bases; J trimming: 1 base; junction bases outside the gene matches: 5. CDR1 and CDR2 from the germline V gene are DFQATT and SNEGSKA (reference sequence). CDR3 amino acids: CSAPDRGRTDTQYF. CDR3 in DNA: TGCAGTGCCCCGGACAGGGGACGCACAGATACGCAGTATTTT.

This clonotype was counted at least ten times. This chain uses TRBV20-1 with TRBJ2-1; D unresolved. V dropped 7 bases and J dropped 7 bases, with 14 bases sitting between them. Germline V gene data show CDR1 as DFQATT and CDR2 as SNEGSKA (reference sequence). The CDR3 runs 12 residues. This CDR3 is CSVTQGRNEQFF. The CDR3 nucleotides are TGCAGTGTAACCCAAGGTAGGAATGAGCAGTTCTTC.

In its sample, this clonotype was seen many times. The chain links TRBV5-4 to TRBJ2-7; a possible D gene is TRBD1 (5 bases). This CDR3 is 14 amino acids long. Trimming took 0 bases from V and 4 from J, leaving 11 bases between them. Germline-derived CDR1 and CDR2 are SGHNT and YYREEE (reference sequence). In DNA form, the CDR3 reads TGTGCCAGCAGCTTGGACAGGCGCCGTTACGAGCAGTACTTC. It is translated as CASSLDRRRYEQYF. The full variable domain, its missing parts supplied by reference TRBV5-4 and TRBJ2-7, is ETGVTQSPTHLIKTRGQQVTLRCSSQSGHNTVSWYQQALGQGPQFIFQYYREEENGRGNFPPRFSGLQFPNYSSELNVNALELDDSALYLCASSLDRRRYEQYFGPGTRLTVT.

The rearrangement uses TRBV29-1 and TRBJ1-1; D may be TRBD1 (6 bases). Germline loops: CDR1 SQVTM, CDR2 ANQGSEA. This CDR3 spans 13 amino acids. Trimming left V 4 bases short and J 1 base short, with 10 bases between. The CDR3 nucleotides are TGCAGCGTTGGCAGGGGCGGGAACACTGAAGCTTTCTTT. Translating it yields CSVGRGGNTEAFF.

This clonotype was recorded many times. The gene calls are TRBV5-1 and TRBJ2-7, with D unclear. Germline CDR1 is SGHRS and CDR2 is YFSETQ. The CDR3 is 14 amino acids. Trimming removed 0 bases from V and 6 bases from J, with 13 bases in between. The DNA for the CDR3 is TGCGCCAGCAGCTTGGCCGCAGTGGATGGCGAGCAGTACTTC. This sequence encodes CASSLAAVDGEQYF.

There are many counts of this clonotype. The J gene is TRBJ2-3, the V gene TRBV19; 8 nucleotides agree with TRBD1. This CDR3 has 16 amino acids. Germline-derived CDR1 and CDR2 are LNHDA and SQIVND (reference sequence). After removal of 6 bases from V and 2 bases from J, the junction contained 10 bases not matched to a gene. Here the CDR3 DNA reads TGTGCCAGTAGCCAAGACAGGGGTTTTGCCACAGATACGCAGTATTTT. Its protein is CASSQDRGFATDTQYF.

This clonotype was picked up many times. The V gene is TRBV14, the J gene TRBJ2-7; D not resolved. This CDR3 comprises 14 residues. Trimming pared 1 base from V and 2 bases from J, leaving 9 bases between. CDR1 SGHDN and CDR2 FVKESK come from the germline V gene. CDR3 coding DNA: TGTGCCAGCAGCCAAGTCCCAGGTCCCTACGAGCAGTACTTC. Its protein is CASSQVPGPYEQYF.

This clonotype has at least ten counts. One end of the junction fails to match germline, which may point to a read error. The chain combines TRBV28 with TRBJ2-7; D may be TRBD1 (6 bases). Looked up from germline, CDR1 is MDHEN and CDR2 is SYDVKM. The CDR3 covers 11 residues. CDR3 residues: CASSLSRDTFF. The DNA of the CDR3 is TGTGCCAGCAGTTTATCCCGGGACACCTTCTTC.